The source of this T cell receptor (beta chain) is a study of graft-versus-host responses after intestinal transplantation. Note on this clone: Its specificity is not known.

Profiled with immunoSEQ multiplex PCR; TCRdb holds only in-frame clones, not every one. The repertoire consists of 80,000 to 95,000 clones, with about 92% occurring once and the leading ten covering about 2%. General study points: Those patients showing graft-donor T cell macrochimerism displayed high graft-versus-host to host-versus-graft clonal ratios in allografts. There were GvH clones found in recipient marrow, and some of them appeared first in ileum or blood.

This sample comprised unstimulated CD8+ T cells sorted from spleen or lymph node cells, obtained before intestinal transplant. This TCR came from a human donor who received an intestinal transplant.

The CDR3 DNA sequence: TGCGCCAGCAGCCAAGCGGGCACCGGGGAGCTGTTTTTT. As protein: CASSQAGTGELFF. V gene TRBV4-1 combines with J gene TRBJ2-2; no definite D call. The CDR3 runs 13 residues. The V and J ends lost 1 base and 4 bases respectively, with 4 bases between them. Germline CDR1 reads MGHRA; CDR2 reads YSYEKL.